This T cell receptor (beta chain) was captured in a study of Graves' ophthalmopathy and Graves' hyperthyroidism. This CDR3 has 16 amino acids. Per the germline V gene, CDR1 is MGHDK and CDR2 is SYGVNS. Trimming took off 4 bases at V and 6 bases at J, with 18 bases between the two ends. RNA transcripts served as template for amplifying TCR beta CDR3 sequences. Second-round multiplex PCR followed a first-round RT-PCR using HTBI primers. TCRdb processed the multiplex PCR reads anew with MiXCR; each CDR3 protein has one entry. This table holds approximately 700,000 distinct CDR3 sequences, about 41% found once. General observations from the study: The blood repertoire also included most expanded thyroid clonotypes above 0.001 frequency. As the model predicted ophthalmopathy progression, it achieved a sensitivity of 55% to 71% and a specificity of approximately 72%. Separation of ophthalmopathy from stable hyperthyroidism was achieved by a 13-signature model, at around 90% sensitivity and approximately 84% specificity.

Comment on this clonotype: Its target is unknown.

Out of around 10 ml of fresh peripheral blood, PBMCs were obtained. Sequences were obtained from peripheral blood. This clonotype was sampled from an adult man with Graves' ophthalmopathy. The chain is built from TRBV25-1 and TRBJ2-2; D is possibly TRBD1 or TRBD2 (6 bases each). For the CDR3, the DNA is TGTGCCAGCAGTGCTAGAGGGGGACTGCATTCCGGGGAGCTGTTTTTT. Protein sequence: CASSARGGLHSGELFF.